The next 8 T cell receptor beta chains were all read from a single sample in a study of blood T cell repertoires in COVID-19. The protocol was immunoSEQ multiplex PCR, while the TCRdb copy is restricted to in-frame clones and leaves out a portion. The sample includes 450,000 to 500,000 clones, 88% of them seen just once. Specimen: PBMCs or T cells enriched from blood (not recorded which). These receptors came from a woman aged 60 to 75 who had recovered from COVID-19.

The chain has TRBV5-1 and TRBJ1-3; D perhaps matches TRBD1 (6 bases). CDR1 and CDR2 (germline): SGHRS, YFSETQ. The CDR3 consists of 15 residues. V was trimmed by 2 bases and J by 0 bases, leaving 9 bases between them. CDR3 residues: CASSLQGLSGNTIYF. CDR3 nucleotide sequence: TGCGCCAGCAGCTTACAGGGCCTCTCTGGAAACACCATATATTTT. The variable domain in full, completed from reference TRBV5-1 and TRBJ1-3, reads KAGVTQTPRYLIKTRGQQVTLSCSPISGHRSVSWYQQTPGQGLQFLFEYFSETQRNKGNFPGRFSGRQFSNSRSEMNVSTLELGDSALYLCASSLQGLSGNTIYFGEGSWLTVV.

This clone has just one count. The chain uses TRBV9 and TRBJ2-1; the D gene is possibly TRBD2 (7 bases). The CDR3 sequence is 19 residues long. The V gene's germline CDR1 is SGDLS and CDR2 YYNGEE. V was pared by 0 bases and J by 5 bases, with 24 bases between. CDR3 sequence: CASSVGLGVGRGADNEQFF. The DNA of the CDR3 is TGTGCCAGCAGCGTAGGACTCGGGGTGGGACGGGGGGCGGACAATGAGCAGTTCTTC.

The genes are TRBV7-2 and TRBJ1-2, with 9 bases fitting TRBD1. The CDR3 has 14 residues. Germline loops: CDR1 SGHTA, CDR2 FQGNSA. Trimming took 5 bases from V and 5 from J; bases not matched to a gene: 6. In DNA form, the CDR3 reads TGTGCCAGCAGCCCTGGGACAGGGTTGTATGGCTACACCTTC. This codes for CASSPGTGLYGYTF.

The chain couples TRBV19 to TRBJ1-2; D call uncertain. The length of the CDR3 is 12 residues. The ends were cut back, 1 base at V and 6 bases at J, with 6 bases in the middle. Germline CDR1 reads LNHDA; CDR2 reads SQIVND (reference sequence). CDR3: CASSIAGNGYTF. The CDR3 nucleotides are TGTGCCAGTAGTATAGCGGGGAATGGCTACACCTTC.

Only a few counts were recorded for this clone. Other DNA sequences of this sample code for an identical CDR3. The chain carries TRBV3-1 (or the pseudogene TRBV3-2) and TRBJ1-3, with 9 bases aligning to TRBD1. V was pared by 4 bases and J by 3 bases, with 7 bases of the junction left unmatched. Germline V lookup: CDR1 LGHDT, CDR2 YNNKEL (reference sequence). This CDR3 has 16 residues. The CDR3 DNA follows: TGTGCCAGCAGCCGAAATACAGGGGGCCTTGGAAACACCATATATTTT. Translation gives CASSRNTGGLGNTIYF.

This clone was counted once. J is TRBJ1-5 and V is TRBV30, with TRBD1 matching over 9 bases. Germline V gene sequence: CDR1 GTSNPN, CDR2 SVGIG (reference sequence). The CDR3 has 14 residues. J gave up 3 bases and V 4 bases, and 4 bases lay outside the gene matches. In DNA form, the CDR3 reads TGTGCCTGGACCGACAGGGGGGTCAATCAGCCCCAGCATTTT. This sequence encodes CAWTDRGVNQPQHF.

The chain links TRBV2 to TRBJ2-2; maybe TRBD2 (6 bases). The V end lost 10 bases, the J end lost 4 bases, and 13 bases lay between the germline ends. The CDR3 has 13 residues. Germline CDR1 SNHLY, CDR2 FYNNEI. Here the CDR3 DNA reads TGTGCCACCCCGGGAGAGAGCACCGGGGAGCTGTTTTTT. Amino acids: CATPGESTGELFF. Based on the CDR3 plus reference TRBV2 and TRBJ2-2, the full variable domain is EPEVTQTPSHQVTQMGQEVILRCVPISNHLYFYWYRQILGQKVEFLVSFYNNEISEKSEIFDDQFSVERPDGSNFTLKIRSTKLEDSAMYFCATPGESTGELFFGEGSRLTVL.

The chain joins TRBV28 to TRBJ1-1; maybe TRBD1 (5 bases). This CDR3 has 15 residues. Trimming removed 4 bases at V and 2 bases at J, with 14 bases between. Germline lookup yields CDR1 MDHEN and CDR2 SYDVKM. CDR3 nucleotides: TGTGCCAGCAGTTATCCCCGGACATCCAACACTGAAGCTTTCTTT. Its protein product is CASSYPRTSNTEAFF.